A single sample is the source of the 7 T cell receptor beta chains below, sequenced in a study of T cells after yellow fever vaccination. MiXCR, run by TCRdb on the 5' RACE reads, gives a single entry per CDR3 protein. The table has around 250,000 distinct CDR3 sequences, over 4.5% seen once. Source: CD4+ T cells sorted from PBMCs, taken on the day of the yellow fever booster vaccination. Source of these receptors: a man aged 18 to 29 who received the YFV17D yellow fever vaccine.

This clonotype was detected ten times or more. The J gene is TRBJ2-1, the V gene TRBV3-1; possibly TRBD2 for D (6 bases). Trimming cost V 4 bases and J 7 bases, with 14 bases left between them. Germline lookup yields CDR1 LGHDT and CDR2 YNNKEL (reference sequence). The length of the CDR3 is 14 residues. CDR3 region: CASSLTGGKNEQFF. The CDR3 DNA reads TGTGCCAGCAGCCTCACTGGGGGGAAGAATGAGCAGTTCTTC.

V gene TRBV4-3 combines with J gene TRBJ1-4, with D maybe TRBD1 (5 bases). In germline, CDR1 is LGHNA, CDR2 YSLEER. The CDR3 spans 15 residues. V lost 4 bases and J lost 4, with 13 bases in between. The CDR3, as DNA: TGCGCCAGCAGCCCTTCCAGGGAGGGTAATGAAAAACTGTTTTTT. It is translated as CASSPSREGNEKLFF.

In its sample, this clonotype was seen many times. The DNA of the CDR3 is TGTGCCAGCAGATCGACAGGGATGTCTGAAGCTTTCTTT. It yields the protein CASRSTGMSEAFF. The chain employs TRBV12-3 or TRBV12-4 and TRBJ1-1; 7 bases are a match to TRBD1. CDR3 length: 13 residues. The ends lost 6 bases at V and 6 bases at J; junction bases unmatched: 7.

The table lists this clonotype with a few counts. The chain couples TRBV7-2 to TRBJ2-1, with D unresolved. The CDR3 runs to 14 residues. V was cut by 4 bases and J by 8 bases, with 15 bases left in between. Looked up from germline, CDR1 is SGHTA and CDR2 is FQGNSA. CDR3 protein: CASSSTPPRDEQFF. In nucleotides, the CDR3 is TGTGCCAGCAGCTCAACACCTCCCCGTGATGAGCAGTTCTTC.

The chain has TRBV27 and TRBJ1-5, with no clear D. V dropped 6 bases and J dropped 5 bases, with 11 bases sitting between them. CDR3 length equals 13 residues. Germline-derived CDR1 and CDR2 are MNHEY and SMNVEV (reference sequence). The CDR3 region has the DNA TGTGCCAGCAGCCATTTGAGGTATCAGCCCCAGCATTTT. It codes for CASSHLRYQPQHF.

This clonotype appeared a few times. The chain has TRBV4-1 and TRBJ2-7; no reliable D call. The germline V gene encodes CDR1 MGHRA and CDR2 YSYEKL. With 3 bases removed from V and 3 bases from J, the gap between germline ends came to 24 bases. CDR3 length: 18 residues. The CDR3, as DNA: TGCGCCAGCAGCCAGGAGCACCCCCGGGTGGCGGCGTACTACGAGCAGTACTTC. Amino acids: CASSQEHPRVAAYYEQYF.

This chain joins TRBV5-1 and TRBJ2-1; 9 nucleotides match TRBD1. From germline, CDR1 is SGHRS and CDR2 YFSETQ. This CDR3 is built from 16 residues. The trim removed 0 bases at V and 4 bases at J, leaving 5 bases unmatched. Written as DNA, the CDR3 is TGCGCCAGCAGCTTGGTTCCGGGACAGGGTTACAATGAGCAGTTCTTC. The encoded protein is CASSLVPGQGYNEQFF. The complete variable domain, with remaining parts taken from reference TRBV5-1 and TRBJ2-1, reads KAGVTQTPRYLIKTRGQQVTLSCSPISGHRSVSWYQQTPGQGLQFLFEYFSETQRNKGNFPGRFSGRQFSNSRSEMNVSTLELGDSALYLCASSLVPGQGYNEQFFGPGTRLTVL.